The 11 T cell receptor beta chains below were found in one sample sequenced in a study of T cells in Graves' hyperthyroidism and ophthalmopathy. TCR beta CDR3 sequences were amplified from RNA transcripts. Initially, a first-round RT-PCR of the TCR CDR3 employed the HTBI primer set. TCRdb re-called the multiplex PCR reads through MiXCR, storing one row per CDR3 protein. There are 550,000 to 600,000 distinct CDR3 sequences in the sample; 13% to 15% occur only once, and around 7% lies in the top ten. Sequences were obtained from blood. Receptors originate from a woman younger than 30 with Graves' ophthalmopathy.

This clonotype was counted between two and nine times. The chain employs TRBV9 and TRBJ2-7; 7 bases are a match to TRBD1. CDR1 is SGDLS and CDR2 is YYNGEE in the germline V gene. This CDR3 region has 13 residues. V was pared by 0 bases and J by 7 bases, with 4 bases of the junction left unmatched. The CDR3 DNA sequence: TGTGCCAGCAGCGTAGTGGAGACAGGGGAGCAGTACTTC. Protein: CASSVVETGEQYF. The full variable domain, in which reference TRBV9 and TRBJ2-7 provide the parts outside the CDR3, is DSGVTQTPKHLITATGQRVTLRCSPRSGDLSVYWYQQSLDQGLQFLIQYYNGEERAKGNILERFSAQQFPDLHSELNLSSLELGDSALYFCASSVVETGEQYFGPGTRLTVT.

The rearrangement joins TRBV11-2 to TRBJ2-7; 8 positions match TRBD1. CDR1 is SGHAT, CDR2 FQNNGV, per germline. J was trimmed by 6 bases and V by 5 bases; bases with no gene match: 9. This CDR3 has 14 amino acids. The CDR3 region has the DNA TGTGCCAGCAGCCCCAGGACAGGGACCCTCGAGCAGTACTTC. It is translated as CASSPRTGTLEQYF. Based on the CDR3 plus reference TRBV11-2 and TRBJ2-7, the full variable domain is EAGVAQSPRYKIIEKRQSVAFWCNPISGHATLYWYQQILGQGPKLLIQFQNNGVVDDSQLPKDRFSAERLKGVDSTLKIQPAKLEDSAVYLCASSPRTGTLEQYFGPGTRLTVT.

The V call is TRBV19, the J call TRBJ2-3, with 11 bases identical to TRBD2. This CDR3 comprises 16 residues. The germline gives CDR1 LNHDA, CDR2 SQIVND (reference sequence). J was trimmed by 5 bases and V by 5 bases; bases with no gene match: 9. The CDR3 region is CASSAVSGRAGDTQYF. In DNA, the CDR3 is TGTGCCAGTAGTGCGGTTAGCGGGAGGGCGGGAGATACGCAGTATTTT. The full variable domain, rest sourced from reference TRBV19 and TRBJ2-3, is DGGITQSPKYLFRKEGQNVTLSCEQNLNHDAMYWYRQDPGQGLRLIYYSQIVNDFQKGDIAEGYSVSREKKESFPLTVTSAQKNPTAFYLCASSAVSGRAGDTQYFGPGTRLTVL.

This clonotype has more than one count but fewer than ten. This sequence joins TRBV12-5 and TRBJ2-1, with D tentatively TRBD1 (5 bases). Trimming stripped 1 base from V and 5 bases from J, with 9 bases between. Germline CDR1 is LGHNT and CDR2 is FRNRAP. There are 14 residues in the CDR3. This chain's CDR3 is CASGLDLTDNEQFF. In DNA, the CDR3 is TGTGCTAGTGGTTTGGACCTGACAGACAATGAGCAGTTCTTC.

This clonotype was seen ten or more times. The chain is built from TRBV28 and TRBJ2-5; perhaps TRBD1 as D (6 bases). This CDR3 has 14 residues. V was trimmed by 5 bases and J by 5 bases, leaving 15 bases between them. CDR1 is MDHEN and CDR2 is SYDVKM in the germline V gene. CDR3 sequence (DNA): TGTGCCAGCAGTCCTAGGGGGTTAGGGGAGACCCAGTACTTC. The encoded protein is CASSPRGLGETQYF. The variable domain in full, with the rest retrieved from reference TRBV28 and TRBJ2-5, is DVKVTQSSRYLVKRTGEKVFLECVQDMDHENMFWYRQDPGLGLRLIYFSYDVKMKEKGDIPEGYSVSREKKERFSLILESASTNQTSMYLCASSPRGLGETQYFGPGTRLLVL.

This clonotype appeared many times. This chain links TRBV12-5 with TRBJ2-2; 9 bases line up with TRBD1. V dropped 1 base and J dropped 3; count of bases not matched to a gene: 3. Germline loops: CDR1 LGHNT, CDR2 FRNRAP. The CDR3 extends over 16 amino acids. The CDR3 DNA is TGTGCTAGTGGTTTGGCCGGGACAGGGTACACCGGGGAGCTGTTTTTT. It translates to CASGLAGTGYTGELFF.

About this clonotype: A much larger clone sits a single nucleotide away, making a read error possible. This sequence joins TRBV2 and TRBJ2-2; 8 bases map to TRBD2. V trimming: 3 bases; J trimming: 5 bases; junction bases outside the gene matches: 8. The CDR3 has 16 amino acids. Germline CDR1 is SNHLY and CDR2 is FYNNEI. CDR3 coding DNA: TGTGCCAGCAGTGAGAATAGCGGGGCCCCTACCGGGGAGCTGTTTTTT. Translation: CASSENSGAPTGELFF.

This clonotype was found many times. This chain uses TRBV2 with TRBJ2-7; 10 bases align to TRBD1. The germline V gene has CDR1 SNHLY and CDR2 FYNNEI. With 5 bases clipped from V and 3 bases from J, the junction kept 7 bases outside the gene matches. This CDR3 contains 15 residues. Here the CDR3 reads CASSQTGTGDYEQYF. In DNA form, the CDR3 reads TGTGCCAGCAGTCAAACCGGGACAGGGGACTACGAGCAGTACTTC.

This clonotype has just a few counts. The chain carries TRBV5-4 and TRBJ2-7, with TRBD2 matching over 9 bases. Trimming took 1 base from V and 0 from J; bases not matched to a gene: 5. This CDR3 is 16 amino acids long. Germline values: CDR1 SGHNT, CDR2 YYREEE (reference sequence). This chain's CDR3 is CASSLWTSAASYEQYF. DNA of the CDR3: TGTGCCAGCAGCTTGTGGACTAGCGCCGCCTCCTACGAGCAGTACTTC.

This clonotype has just a few counts. The rearrangement links TRBV3-1 to TRBJ2-2; D may be TRBD1 (6 bases). With 4 bases removed from V and 4 bases from J, the gap between germline ends came to 16 bases. Germline V gene data show CDR1 as LGHDT and CDR2 as YNNKEL (reference sequence). The CDR3 totals 16 residues. CDR3 protein: CASSLPRGWVTGELFF. CDR3 nucleotide sequence: TGTGCCAGCAGCCTTCCCAGGGGATGGGTCACCGGGGAGCTGTTTTTT.

V and J are TRBV6-5 and TRBJ1-5; a weak D match, TRBD1 (5 bases). The V gene lost 0 bases and the J gene lost 2 bases, with 17 bases spanning the gap. CDR3 length equals 18 residues. Germline CDR1 and CDR2: MNHEY and SVGAGI. CDR3 residues: CASSYSGSFRDGNQPQHF. The CDR3 bases are TGTGCCAGCAGTTACTCCGGGTCTTTCCGGGACGGCAATCAGCCCCAGCATTTT.